This T cell receptor beta chain was obtained from a study of blood T cell repertoires in COVID-19. Across the whole study: Acute and convalescent COVID-19 samples came from the United States, Italy and Spain. T cells, B-cell-depleted T cells, or PBMCs provided the cDNA or gDNA that served as material.

Authors' analysis steps: Reference gene primers were amplified, and this amplification served to estimate nucleated cell counts. TCRdb's table, derived via immunoSEQ multiplex PCR, lists solely in-frame clones and lacks some. That table furnishes V, J and clone size, whereas the DNA furnished D and trimming. The profile covers 20,000 to 25,000 clones, with 73% appearing a single time and 15% to 20% taken by the ten largest. V shed 5 bases and J shed 7 bases, with 21 bases lying between them. This CDR3 has 16 amino acids. Germline CDR1 reads SGHTA; CDR2 reads FQGNSA. The chain is built from TRBV7-2 and TRBJ1-5; D is unclear. The sequencing input was peripheral blood. The sequence derives from a human donor in a cohort sampled during active or convalescent COVID-19. The CDR3 coding sequence is TGTGCCAGCAGCCCCGGTGGGAGGCCCAATCGACAGCCCCAGCATTTT. The encoded protein is CASSPGGRPNRQPQHF.